The table lists the clone carrying this T cell receptor beta chain with many counts. The antigen is undetermined. This specimen belongs to a study of CD8+CD57+ T cells in acquired aplastic anemia. General observations from the study: Researchers report that around 29 CD8+ CDR3 sequences appeared in both patients and controls. Simpson's diversity of CD8+ cells was not significantly different in patients compared with controls.

The template used for profiling TCR beta VDJ and CDR3 was genomic DNA. TCRdb reanalysed the reads using MiXCR and keeps one entry per CDR3 protein. The sample comprises 120,000 or so distinct CDR3 sequences, almost 40% of which are singletons, and about 3% rests with the top ten. Patients sequenced had flow cytometry evidence of CD8+CD57+ cell expansion. Looked up from germline, CDR1 is KGHSH and CDR2 is LQKENI. The CDR3 runs 13 residues. The J segment lost 7 bases and the V segment lost 3 bases, leaving 4 bases of the junction unmatched. This TCR was recovered from a human donor with aplastic anemia. The rearrangement links TRBV18 to TRBJ2-7, with 9 positions matching TRBD2. The sequenced material came from sorted CD4+, CD8+, or CD8+CD57+ T cells (not recorded which) from PBMCs. The CDR3 region has the DNA TGTGCCAGCTCACCGGCGGGAGGGAGAGAGCAGTACGTC. Amino acid sequence: CASSPAGGREQYV.